What follows are 30 T cell receptor beta chains derived from one specimen sequenced in a study of radiation and T cells in renal cell carcinoma. Generated by immunoSEQ multiplex PCR, the TCRdb table keeps only in-frame clones and is missing some. This table has about 150,000 clones, over 80% appearing once. Time point indicated: blood 2 weeks post-SBRT. Sample treatment: 15 Gy SBRT to primary tumor, nephrectomy 4 weeks later. The sequencing here drew on blood, taken from a patient whose treatment included radiotherapy and nephrectomy. These TCRs come from a woman aged 50 to 65 with renal cell carcinoma.

The chain has TRBV18 and TRBJ2-5; 8 positions agree with TRBD1. With 4 bases clipped from V and 2 bases from J, the junction kept 6 bases outside the gene matches. The CDR3 is 15 amino acids. Germline lookup yields CDR1 KGHSH and CDR2 LQKENI. The CDR3 loop is CASSLLGTGQETQYF. The CDR3 DNA reads as TGTGCCAGCTCACTTCTAGGGACAGGACAAGAGACCCAGTACTTC.

This chain links TRBV4-3 with TRBJ1-1; D may be TRBD1 (5 bases). CDR3 size: 13 residues. V shed 6 bases and J shed 2 bases, with 10 bases lying between them. CDR1 LGHNA and CDR2 YSLEER come from the germline V gene. CDR3 in DNA: TGCGCCAGCAGAGCGGGACCCAACACTGAAGCTTTCTTT. It yields the protein CASRAGPNTEAFF.

This sequence joins TRBV6-5 and TRBJ1-1; D gene uncertain. Trimming pared 5 bases from V and 5 bases from J, leaving 12 bases between. This CDR3 spans 13 amino acids. The V gene's germline CDR1 is MNHEY and CDR2 SVGAGI. This chain's CDR3 is CASSRNRNTEAFF. Here the CDR3 DNA reads TGTGCCAGCAGTCGTAATAGGAATACTGAAGCTTTCTTT.

The gene calls are TRBV6-6 and TRBJ1-1; D remains ambiguous. The germline CDR1 and CDR2 sequences are MNHNY and SVGAGI (reference sequence). This CDR3 spans 11 amino acids. Trimming removed 4 bases at V and 11 bases at J, with 11 bases between. This chain's CDR3 is CASSSALSAFF. CDR3 DNA: TGTGCCAGCAGTTCTGCCTTAAGCGCTTTCTTT.

The count of this clone is one. The rearrangement links TRBV6-1 to TRBJ2-3; no clear D. Germline V CDR1 and CDR2: MNHNS, SASEGT. This CDR3 has 13 residues. V shed 7 bases and J shed 3 bases, with 11 bases lying between them. CDR3 nucleotides: TGTGCCAGCACCTATAAAGGTACAGATACGCAGTATTTT. Its translation: CASTYKGTDTQYF.

The chain joins TRBV6-6 to TRBJ1-2, with 8 nucleotides matching TRBD1. J lost 5 bases, V lost 5 bases, and 13 bases had no gene match. Germline V gene data show CDR1 as MNHNY and CDR2 as SVGAGI (reference sequence). This CDR3 has 16 amino acids. DNA of the CDR3: TGTGCCAGCAGTCCCGATCAGGGACAGGAGTTTTATGGCTACACCTTC. This gives the protein CASSPDQGQEFYGYTF.

V gene TRBV7-9 combines with J gene TRBJ1-2; the D gene is possibly TRBD1 (5 bases). The germline V gene has CDR1 SEHNR and CDR2 FQNEAQ (reference sequence). The CDR3 extends over 15 amino acids. The ends were cut back, 1 base at V and 1 base at J, with 10 bases in the middle. The CDR3 DNA follows: TGTGCCAGCAGCTTAGAAGGGCAGGGTAACTATGGCTACACCTTC. Translation: CASSLEGQGNYGYTF. Complete variable domain (other parts from reference TRBV7-9 and TRBJ1-2): DTGVSQNPRHKITKRGQNVTFRCDPISEHNRLYWYRQTLGQGPEFLTYFQNEAQLEKSRLLSDRFSAERPKGSFSTLEIQRTEQGDSAMYLCASSLEGQGNYGYTFGSGTRLTVV.

A word on this clone: In the same sample, other DNA sequences code for this CDR3. The genes are TRBV6-6 and TRBJ2-5; D unclear. Germline V gene data show CDR1 as MNHNY and CDR2 as SVGAGI (reference sequence). V was trimmed by 0 bases and J by 5 bases, leaving 4 bases between them. The CDR3 runs to 12 residues. This CDR3 reads CASSYSRETQYF. The CDR3 nucleotides are TGTGCCAGCAGTTACTCGAGGGAGACCCAGTACTTC.

The V gene is TRBV10-2, the J gene TRBJ1-1; tentative D call: TRBD1 (5 bases). Germline V gene data show CDR1 as WSHSY and CDR2 as SAAADI. This CDR3 is 14 amino acids long. Trimming pared 7 bases from V and 2 bases from J, leaving 14 bases between. CDR3 DNA: TGCGCCAGCATACCCGACAGAACCAACACTGAAGCTTTCTTT. It translates to CASIPDRTNTEAFF.

The CDR3 coding sequence is TGTGCCAGCAGCTCCGGGACAGGGGGCTGGGGGGAGCTGTTTTTT. This codes for CASSSGTGGWGELFF. This chain connects TRBV6-5 to TRBJ2-2; 12 positions match TRBD1. The length of the CDR3 is 15 residues. CDR1 and CDR2 (germline): MNHEY, SVGAGI. Trimming cost V 6 bases and J 8 bases; bases outside gene matches: 7.

CDR3 region: CASSATYTQYF. The CDR3 DNA is TGTGCCAGCAGCGCGACCTATACGCAGTATTTT. The V and J genes are TRBV6-6 and TRBJ2-3; D is unclear. Germline CDR1 and CDR2: MNHNY and SVGAGI (reference sequence). The CDR3 loop spans 11 amino acids. The V gene lost 6 bases and the J gene lost 7 bases, with 8 bases spanning the gap.

This chain joins TRBV6-1 and TRBJ1-2, with a weak D call TRBD1 (6 bases). From germline, CDR1 is MNHNS and CDR2 SASEGT. Deletions cut 7 bases from V and 5 bases from J, with 17 bases between. The CDR3 contains 14 residues. This CDR3 reads CASNPTGSQYGYTF. In DNA, the CDR3 is TGTGCCAGCAACCCGACAGGATCTCAGTATGGCTACACCTTC.

A word on this clone: Other DNA sequences in this specimen translate into the identical CDR3. The V gene is TRBV9, the J gene TRBJ2-3; D possibly corresponds to TRBD1 (5 bases). The CDR3 runs 15 residues. The germline V gene has CDR1 SGDLS and CDR2 YYNGEE. V was trimmed by 0 bases and J by 2 bases, leaving 10 bases between them. CDR3 nucleotides: TGTGCCAGCAGCGTAGCTGGCAGGGACACAGATACGCAGTATTTT. Translated, it gives CASSVAGRDTDTQYF.

V usage is TRBV6-1 and J usage is TRBJ2-5, with 7 bases matching TRBD1. CDR1 is MNHNS and CDR2 is SASEGT in the germline V gene. The CDR3 runs 13 residues. With 7 bases clipped from V and 1 base from J, the junction kept 3 bases outside the gene matches. CDR3 in amino acids: CASTWDSQETQYF. DNA of the CDR3: TGTGCCAGCACCTGGGACAGCCAAGAGACCCAGTACTTC.

The gene calls are TRBV5-1 and TRBJ1-6, with D possibly TRBD1 on 5 matching bases. The V gene's germline CDR1 is SGHRS and CDR2 YFSETQ. The V gene lost 2 bases and the J gene lost 6 bases, with 9 bases spanning the gap. The CDR3 totals 14 residues. As DNA, the CDR3 is TGCGCCAGCAGCTTTGGGGCAGGTAATTCACCCCTCCACTTT. Translation: CASSFGAGNSPLHF.

The chain is built from TRBV6-5 and TRBJ1-2, with D unclear. Germline V gives CDR1 MNHEY, CDR2 SVGAGI. The CDR3 length is 14 residues. Between the trimmed V and J ends, which lost 6 bases and 4 bases, there was a span of 15 bases. The CDR3 loop is CASRQPGTSYGYTF. CDR3 coding DNA: TGTGCCAGCAGACAACCGGGCACCTCCTATGGCTACACCTTC.

The chain is built from TRBV18 and TRBJ1-3; no reliable D call. Germline V lookup: CDR1 KGHSH, CDR2 LQKENI. Trimming stripped 0 bases from V and 7 bases from J, with 10 bases between. CDR3 size: 14 residues. The CDR3: CASSPPSRLNTIYF. The CDR3 DNA sequence: TGTGCCAGCTCACCACCGTCCCGGCTCAACACCATATATTTT.

This clone came up a few times. The genes are TRBV6-1 and TRBJ2-2; D is perhaps TRBD2 (5 bases). The CDR3 covers 14 residues. V was cut by 6 bases and J by 3 bases, with 11 bases left in between. The V gene's germline CDR1 is MNHNS and CDR2 SASEGT. CDR3 DNA sequence: TGTGCCAGCAGCACCGTGAGGGACACCGGGGAGCTGTTTTTT. Amino acids: CASSTVRDTGELFF.

V usage is TRBV6-1 and J usage is TRBJ2-1; D call uncertain. Germline V gene sequence: CDR1 MNHNS, CDR2 SASEGT. The CDR3 length is 13 residues. Deletions cut 7 bases from V and 5 bases from J, with 12 bases between. CDR3 DNA sequence: TGTGCCAGCATCCTTGACTCGAACAATGAGCAGTTCTTC. Amino acids: CASILDSNNEQFF.

The chain recombines TRBV15 with TRBJ2-3; D possibly corresponds to TRBD2 (6 bases). This CDR3 comprises 17 residues. CDR1 and CDR2 (germline): LNHNV, YYDKDF (reference sequence). V lost 0 bases and J 5 bases, leaving 18 bases between the germline ends. CDR3 coding DNA: TGTGCCACCAGCAGAGATCGGGCGGGGCCGCTTGGAGATACGCAGTATTTT. Amino acids: CATSRDRAGPLGDTQYF. The full variable domain, rest sourced from reference TRBV15 and TRBJ2-3, is DAMVIQNPRYQVTQFGKPVTLSCSQTLNHNVMYWYQQKSSQAPKLLFHYYDKDFNNEADTPDNFQSRRPNTSFCFLDIRSPGLGDTAMYLCATSRDRAGPLGDTQYFGPGTRLTVL.

The rearrangement uses TRBV7-3 and TRBJ2-5; D may be TRBD2 (5 bases). V dropped 0 bases and J dropped 4 bases, with 6 bases sitting between them. This CDR3 has 13 residues. The germline gives CDR1 SGHTA, CDR2 FQGTGA. Here the CDR3 DNA reads TGTGCCAGCAGCTTAACTCGGGGAGAGACCCAGTACTTC. Encoded protein: CASSLTRGETQYF.

This clone was found once. The chain employs TRBV28 and TRBJ2-2; 7 nucleotides agree with TRBD1. Trimming took 4 bases from V and 4 from J; bases not matched to a gene: 6. The CDR3 covers 15 residues. Germline lookup yields CDR1 MDHEN and CDR2 SYDVKM. CDR3 sequence (DNA): TGTGCCAGCAGTTCAGAACAGGGGAGCACCGGGGAGCTGTTTTTT. Protein sequence: CASSSEQGSTGELFF.

V is TRBV7-2 and J is TRBJ1-3; 10 nucleotides agree with TRBD1. Trimming removed 2 bases from V and 7 bases from J; junction bases left unmatched: 5. Germline CDR1 is SGHTA and CDR2 is FQGNSA. The CDR3 is 15 residues long. CDR3 sequence (DNA): TGTGCCAGCAGCTTATTGGGACAGGGGCAGAACACCATATATTTT. This translates into CASSLLGQGQNTIYF.

This chain uses TRBV19 with TRBJ1-2, with 7 bases lining up with TRBD1. From germline, CDR1 is LNHDA and CDR2 SQIVND (reference sequence). There are 14 residues in the CDR3. V lost 5 bases and J lost 2; bases outside the gene matches: 5. CDR3 nucleotide sequence: TGTGCCAGTAGTGAGAGGACAGGAAACTATGGCTACACCTTC. Amino acids: CASSERTGNYGYTF.

The chain has TRBV6-1 and TRBJ1-1, with 7 positions matching TRBD1. CDR3 length: 14 amino acids. The germline CDR1 and CDR2 sequences are MNHNS and SASEGT. Unmatched junction bases numbered 12, after V lost 10 bases and J lost 4 bases. For the CDR3, the DNA is TGTGCCATCCTATACGACAGGGTGGGCACTGAAGCTTTCTTT. Its translation is CAILYDRVGTEAFF.

The V call is TRBV18, the J call TRBJ2-5, with D perhaps TRBD1 or TRBD2 (5 bases each). The CDR3 runs 14 residues. Trimming cost V 6 bases and J 3 bases, with 14 bases left between them. Per the germline V gene, CDR1 is KGHSH and CDR2 is LQKENI. The CDR3 is CASSVGRGEETQYF. CDR3 nucleotides: TGTGCCAGCTCGGTGGGACGGGGCGAAGAGACCCAGTACTTC.

This clone was detected only once. V usage is TRBV6-1 and J usage is TRBJ2-7, with 7 bases lining up with TRBD1. Germline V gene data show CDR1 as MNHNS and CDR2 as SASEGT. The CDR3 length is 14 residues. Unmatched junction bases numbered 5, after V lost 6 bases and J lost 0 bases. CDR3 amino acids: CASSAQGTSYEQYF. CDR3 nucleotides: TGTGCCAGCAGCGCACAGGGGACCTCCTACGAGCAGTACTTC.

The V call is TRBV5-1, the J call TRBJ1-5; D possibly corresponds to TRBD1 (5 bases). This CDR3 region has 14 residues. Trimming cost V 0 bases and J 5 bases, with 9 bases left between them. In germline, CDR1 is SGHRS, CDR2 YFSETQ. CDR3 in amino acids: CASSLGGEDQPQHF. CDR3 bases: TGCGCCAGCAGCTTGGGGGGGGAAGATCAGCCCCAGCATTTT.

The chain couples TRBV5-1 to TRBJ1-1, with TRBD1 matching over 10 bases. The CDR3 has 20 amino acids. Per the germline V gene, CDR1 is SGHRS and CDR2 is YFSETQ. V shed 5 bases and J 1 base; nucleotides not matched to a gene: 20. The CDR3 sequence is CASRGRDRGLPGGWNTEAFF. Here the CDR3 DNA reads TGCGCCAGCAGGGGAAGGGACAGGGGTTTACCCGGGGGGTGGAACACTGAAGCTTTCTTT.

This clone was picked up one time. The chain couples TRBV6-6 to TRBJ2-7; 12 bases are a match to TRBD2. V lost 0 bases, J lost 3 bases, and 3 bases stayed unmatched. This CDR3 has 16 amino acids. Germline-derived CDR1 and CDR2 are MNHNY and SVGAGI (reference sequence). The CDR3 nucleotides are TGTGCCAGCAGTTACTCGGCTAGCGGGGGGGACTACGAGCAGTACTTC. Protein product: CASSYSASGGDYEQYF.